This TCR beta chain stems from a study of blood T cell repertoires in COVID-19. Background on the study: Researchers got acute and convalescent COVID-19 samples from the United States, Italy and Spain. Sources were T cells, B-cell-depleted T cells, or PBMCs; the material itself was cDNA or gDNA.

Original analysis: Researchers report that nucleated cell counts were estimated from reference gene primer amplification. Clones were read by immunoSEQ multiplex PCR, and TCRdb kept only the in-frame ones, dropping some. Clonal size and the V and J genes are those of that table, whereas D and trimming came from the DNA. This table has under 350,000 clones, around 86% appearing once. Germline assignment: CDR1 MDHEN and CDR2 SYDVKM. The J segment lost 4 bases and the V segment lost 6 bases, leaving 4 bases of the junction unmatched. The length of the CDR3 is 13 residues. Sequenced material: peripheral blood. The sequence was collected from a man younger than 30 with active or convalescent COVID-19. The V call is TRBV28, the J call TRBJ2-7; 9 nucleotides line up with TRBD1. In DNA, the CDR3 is TGTGCCAGCAGGGAACAGGGGGCTTACGAGCAGTACTTC. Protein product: CASREQGAYEQYF.